The source of this T cell receptor (beta chain) is a study of blood T cell repertoires in COVID-19. Turning to the study itself: Acute and convalescent COVID-19 specimens originated in the United States, Italy and Spain.

The CDR3 is made up of 15 amino acids. Per germline, CDR1 SGHRS and CDR2 YFSETQ. The V and J ends lost 4 bases and 2 bases respectively, with 16 bases between them. Across about two dozen US areas, participants ranged in age from roughly 18 to 95 years. Participants were placed into cohorts based on the clinical history they reported. Original processing notes: It was from reference gene primer amplification that nucleated cell counts were estimated. Sequenced by immunoSEQ multiplex PCR; TCRdb stores in-frame clones only, minus some. The DNA gave D and trimming, while V, J and clone size come from that table. Here the sample spans some 380,000 clones, 70% to 90% being singletons.

The chain is built from TRBV5-1 and TRBJ2-7; possible D gene TRBD1, 6 bases. The material sequenced was PBMCs or T cells enriched from blood (not recorded which). The TCR comes from a woman aged 40 to 55 with acute COVID-19. The CDR3 DNA is TGCGCCAGCAGCCCGGGATTACAGGGACCCTACGAGCAGTACTTC. Translating it yields CASSPGLQGPYEQYF.